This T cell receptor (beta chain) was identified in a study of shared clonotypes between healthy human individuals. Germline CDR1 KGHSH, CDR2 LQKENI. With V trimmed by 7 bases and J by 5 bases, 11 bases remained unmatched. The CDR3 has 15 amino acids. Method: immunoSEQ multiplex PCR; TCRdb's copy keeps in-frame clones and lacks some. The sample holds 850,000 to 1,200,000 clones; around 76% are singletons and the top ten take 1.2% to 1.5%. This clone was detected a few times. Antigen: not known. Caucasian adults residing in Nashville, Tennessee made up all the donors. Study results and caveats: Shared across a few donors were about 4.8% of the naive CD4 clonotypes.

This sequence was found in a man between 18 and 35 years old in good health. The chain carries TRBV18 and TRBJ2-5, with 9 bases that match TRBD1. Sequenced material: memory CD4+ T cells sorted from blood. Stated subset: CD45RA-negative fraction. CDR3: CASLRTGGDSETQYF. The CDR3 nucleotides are TGTGCCAGCTTACGAACAGGGGGCGATTCGGAGACCCAGTACTTC.